Following are 14 T cell receptor beta chains from one sample sequenced in a study of response to subunit inactivated influenza vaccine. TCRdb re-analysed the RT-PCR reads in MiXCR, keeping a single row per CDR3 protein. The repertoire holds 400,000 to 550,000 distinct CDR3 sequences, about 25% seen once, with 1.5% to 2% in the top ten. Specimen: CD4+ T cells sorted from PBMCs, collected more than 4 days after vaccination. These receptors were collected from a man aged 50-59 years who received an inactivated influenza vaccine.

V and J are TRBV20-1 and TRBJ1-5, with D maybe TRBD1 (6 bases). The germline CDR1 and CDR2 sequences are DFQATT and SNEGSKA (reference sequence). The CDR3 is 14 amino acids. Trimming removed 6 bases from V and 2 bases from J, with 14 bases in between. CDR3 sequence: CSAGQSLGNQPQHF. In nucleotides, the CDR3 is TGCAGTGCCGGACAGTCTCTTGGCAATCAGCCCCAGCATTTT.

The CDR3 loop is CASSLVSSVLYGELFF. The CDR3 DNA follows: TGTGCCAGCAGCTTAGTAAGCTCAGTGCTATACGGGGAGCTGTTTTTT. J is TRBJ2-2 and V is TRBV11-2; D not certain. The germline V and J ends were trimmed by 1 base and 7 bases, with 16 bases remaining between them. There are 16 residues in the CDR3. Germline values: CDR1 SGHAT, CDR2 FQNNGV.

The gene calls are TRBV7-2 and TRBJ2-3; D might be TRBD1 or TRBD2, each matching 5 bases. The CDR3 extends over 15 amino acids. Per germline, CDR1 SGHTA and CDR2 FQGNSA. V gave up 2 bases and J gave up 0 bases, with 9 bases separating them. The CDR3 DNA reads as TGTGCCAGCAGCTTATGGGGCGGGAGCACAGATACGCAGTATTTT. Translation gives CASSLWGGSTDTQYF.

The V and J genes are TRBV10-3 and TRBJ2-1; 7 positions agree with TRBD2. V lost 4 bases and J lost 6; bases outside the gene matches: 9. The CDR3 has 15 residues. From germline, CDR1 is ENHRY and CDR2 SYGVKD. This CDR3 is CAISVPGGYPNEQFF. Here the CDR3 DNA reads TGTGCCATCAGTGTACCGGGGGGATATCCCAATGAGCAGTTCTTC.

This clonotype has a handful of counts. V gene TRBV12-3 or TRBV12-4 combines with J gene TRBJ2-1, with 11 bases lining up with TRBD2. The CDR3 sequence is 18 residues long. Trimming took 4 bases from V and 2 from J; bases not matched to a gene: 10. CDR3 sequence reads: CASSSGTSGHLTYNEQFF. CDR3 nucleotide sequence: TGTGCCAGCAGTTCCGGGACTAGCGGCCACCTTACCTACAATGAGCAGTTCTTC.

CDR3 residues: CASGSGQILFSNQPQHF. The CDR3 DNA follows: TGTGCCAGCGGATCGGGACAGATACTTTTTAGCAATCAGCCCCAGCATTTT. The rearrangement uses TRBV28 and TRBJ1-5; TRBD1 agrees at 7 bases. This CDR3 is built from 17 residues. Germline trimming cut 8 bases from V and 0 bases from J; bases unmatched to any gene: 13. Germline CDR1 MDHEN, CDR2 SYDVKM. Full variable domain (missing parts from reference TRBV28 and TRBJ1-5): DVKVTQSSRYLVKRTGEKVFLECVQDMDHENMFWYRQDPGLGLRLIYFSYDVKMKEKGDIPEGYSVSREKKERFSLILESASTNQTSMYLCASGSGQILFSNQPQHFGDGTRLSIL.

This clonotype has a count of ten or more. The gene calls are TRBV5-1 and TRBJ1-2; 8 nucleotides match TRBD1. In germline, CDR1 is SGHRS, CDR2 YFSETQ. CDR3 length: 16 residues. V shed 4 bases, J shed 5 bases, and the junction held 13 bases outside the gene matches. This chain's CDR3 is CASSLGQGGQWYGYTF. CDR3 DNA sequence: TGCGCCAGCAGCCTCGGACAGGGCGGACAGTGGTATGGCTACACCTTC.

The chain carries TRBV5-4 and TRBJ2-4, with a weak D call TRBD2 (6 bases). Germline CDR1 is SGHNT and CDR2 is YYREEE (reference sequence). Trimming took 2 bases from V and 0 from J, leaving 12 bases between them. The CDR3 runs to 16 residues. The DNA for the CDR3 is TGTGCCAGCAGCTTCGGGGGTGCCCTAGCCAAAAACATTCAGTACTTC. Translation: CASSFGGALAKNIQYF.

This clonotype has just a few counts. The chain combines TRBV11-2 with TRBJ2-4; TRBD2 matches at 7 bases. The CDR3 length is 14 residues. Germline V CDR1 and CDR2: SGHAT, FQNNGV. Trimming cost V 4 bases and J 4 bases; bases outside gene matches: 4. CDR3 loop: CASSSWRGKNIQYF. The CDR3 DNA follows: TGTGCCAGCAGCTCTTGGCGGGGGAAAAACATTCAGTACTTC.

This clonotype was observed a handful of times. The rearrangement joins TRBV7-2 to TRBJ2-7; D remains ambiguous. This CDR3 contains 13 residues. V lost 3 bases, J lost 5 bases, and 11 bases lay in between. Germline loops: CDR1 SGHTA, CDR2 FQGNSA. CDR3 loop: CASSFVVRDEQYF. DNA of the CDR3: TGTGCCAGCAGCTTTGTCGTTCGGGACGAGCAGTACTTC.

This sequence joins TRBV6-2 or TRBV6-3 and TRBJ2-7; D might be TRBD1 (6 bases). Trimming left V 7 bases short and J 6 bases short, with 19 bases between. The CDR3 has 14 amino acids. Germline CDR1 and CDR2: MNHEY and SVGEGT. CDR3 residues: CASKQGTGISEQYF. CDR3 bases: TGTGCCAGCAAACAAGGAACAGGGATCAGCGAGCAGTACTTC.

This clonotype was counted between two and nine times. V and J are TRBV7-2 and TRBJ2-5; D is unclear. V lost 5 bases, J lost 6 bases, and 13 bases lay in between. Germline V lookup: CDR1 SGHTA, CDR2 FQGNSA. This CDR3 comprises 13 residues. The DNA for the CDR3 is TGTGCCAGCAGCCCTCTAGTGGTCCAGACCCAGTACTTC. Protein: CASSPLVVQTQYF.

This clonotype was picked up a small number of times. The rearrangement uses TRBV28 and TRBJ1-5; D is perhaps TRBD1 (6 bases). V was shortened by 5 bases and J by 6 bases, with 11 bases between the two germline ends. Germline V gene data show CDR1 as MDHEN and CDR2 as SYDVKM. CDR3 size: 13 residues. CDR3 nucleotide sequence: TGTGCCAGCAGTCGACAGGCGGCTCAGCCCCAGCATTTT. Its protein is CASSRQAAQPQHF.

This clonotype was observed a few times. V usage is TRBV24-1 and J usage is TRBJ2-4; no reliable D call. Germline V lookup: CDR1 KGHDR, CDR2 SFDVKD. CDR3 length: 15 amino acids. Trimming removed 4 bases from V and 1 base from J, with 10 bases in between. The CDR3 DNA is TGTGCCACCAGTGAAACCGGCCACGCCAAAAACATTCAGTACTTC. The encoded protein is CATSETGHAKNIQYF.